This TCR beta chain was profiled in a study of graft-versus-host responses after intestinal transplantation. In the study overall: Every transplant recipient was induced with anti-thymocyte globulin, then maintained on tacrolimus and steroids for about three years.

Overall study results and limits: Circulating GvH clone levels at their peak were associated with HvG declines (early post-transplant). GvH clones occurred in recipient marrow; some first appeared in ileum or blood.

With respect to this clone: The antigen is not known.

Profiling relied on immunoSEQ multiplex PCR, and the TCRdb table lists in-frame clones only, not all of them. The top ten clones hold approximately 0.8% of a sample with 35,000 to 45,000 clones, 90% to 95% of them seen once. The CDR3 has 14 amino acids. The V and J ends lost 4 bases and 0 bases respectively, with 10 bases between them. From germline, CDR1 is MGHRA and CDR2 YSYEKL. This material consisted of PBMCs, taken 16 days after intestinal transplant. V is TRBV4-1 and J is TRBJ2-7; D may be TRBD2 (6 bases). The receptor was derived from a human patient who received an intestinal transplant, so some T cells may come from the graft donor. In nucleotides, the CDR3 is TGCGCCAGCAGCCCGGGAGCGGGCTCCTACGAGCAGTACTTC. It translates to CASSPGAGSYEQYF.